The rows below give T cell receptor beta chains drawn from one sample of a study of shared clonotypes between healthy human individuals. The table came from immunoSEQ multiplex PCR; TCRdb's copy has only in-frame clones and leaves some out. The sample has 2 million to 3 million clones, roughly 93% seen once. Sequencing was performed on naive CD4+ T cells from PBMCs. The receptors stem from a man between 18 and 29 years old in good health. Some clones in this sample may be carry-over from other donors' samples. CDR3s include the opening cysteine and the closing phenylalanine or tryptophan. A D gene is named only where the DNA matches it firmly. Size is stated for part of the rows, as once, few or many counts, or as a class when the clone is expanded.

DNA: TGTGCCAGCAGCTTGGCCAGGGACAGCGAAGCTTTCTTT
CDR3: CASSLARDSEAFF
D: TRBD1
V: TRBV5-4
size: .
J: TRBJ1-1

DNA: TGTGCCAGTAGTATTTCCGGGAGTGCCGATACGCAGTATTTT
CDR3: CASSISGSADTQYF
D: .
V: TRBV19
size: .
J: TRBJ2-3

DNA: TGTGCCAGCCAGTCTCGAGCGGGAGGGAGTGGAGCCTACGAGCAGTACTTC
CDR3: CASQSRAGGSGAYEQYF
D: TRBD2
V: TRBV25-1
size: .
J: TRBJ2-7

DNA: TGTGCCAGCAGCCCACCCGGAAACACCATATATTTT
CDR3: CASSPPGNTIYF
D: .
V: TRBV7-6
size: .
J: TRBJ1-3

DNA: TGTGCCAGCGTATTAAAGGGATTAGTAGGGGAAAAACTGTTTTTT
CDR3: CASVLKGLVGEKLFF
D: .
V: TRBV2
size: once
J: TRBJ1-4

DNA: TGTGCCAGTAGAGCGGGACAGGGTGACACCATATATTTT
CDR3: CASRAGQGDTIYF
D: TRBD1
V: TRBV19
size: .
J: TRBJ1-3

DNA: TGTGCCAGCGTAGTTGGGGGGGTGCGGAACACTGAAGCTTTCTTT
CDR3: CASVVGGVRNTEAFF
D: .
V: TRBV28
size: once
J: TRBJ1-1

DNA: TGTGCCAGCAGCTTACTTACTAGCGGGAGTCGCAATGAGCAGTTCTTC
CDR3: CASSLLTSGSRNEQFF
D: TRBD2
V: TRBV11-2
size: .
J: TRBJ2-1

DNA: TGTGCCAGCAGTACCTGGACTCGCGGGAGGACAGATACGCAGTATTTT
CDR3: CASSTWTRGRTDTQYF
D: TRBD2
V: TRBV28
size: .
J: TRBJ2-3

DNA: TGCAGCGTCCGACCGGGACTAGCGACCCGCACAGATACGCAGTATTTT
CDR3: CSVRPGLATRTDTQYF
D: TRBD2
V: TRBV29-1
size: once
J: TRBJ2-3

DNA: TGCGCCAGCAGCCAAGCTAGCGGGAGGGCCCCAGATACGCAGTATTTT
CDR3: CASSQASGRAPDTQYF
D: TRBD2
V: TRBV4-1
size: once
J: TRBJ2-3

DNA: TGCAGCGTTGAACCTCAGGGACCAGATACGCAGTATTTT
CDR3: CSVEPQGPDTQYF
D: .
V: TRBV29-1
size: .
J: TRBJ2-3

DNA: TGTGCCTGGAGTACAGGACAGATTAATGAAAAACTGTTTTTT
CDR3: CAWSTGQINEKLFF
D: .
V: TRBV30
size: once
J: TRBJ1-4

DNA: TGTGCCAGCAGCTGGCAGGGGGCTCAGTACCAAGAGACCCAGTACTTC
CDR3: CASSWQGAQYQETQYF
D: TRBD1
V: TRBV11-2
size: .
J: TRBJ2-5

DNA: TGTGCCATCAGTGATTTCAGTGAAGCTTTCTTT
CDR3: CAISDFSEAFF
D: .
V: TRBV10-3
size: .
J: TRBJ1-1

DNA: TGTGCCACCAGGGAGGGGGGGTACAATGAGCAGTTCTTC
CDR3: CATREGGYNEQFF
D: .
V: TRBV15
size: .
J: TRBJ2-1

DNA: TGTGCCAGCAGCTCCCGTTTTCTTAGGGGCTCTGGAAACACCATATATTTT
CDR3: CASSSRFLRGSGNTIYF
D: .
V: TRBV7-2
size: .
J: TRBJ1-3

DNA: TGTGCCAGCTCACCACGGCCAGGGCAGAGCACTGAAGCTTTCTTT
CDR3: CASSPRPGQSTEAFF
D: .
V: TRBV18
size: .
J: TRBJ1-1

DNA: TGTGCCAGCAGTTTGCAGGGTTATGAAGCTTTCTTT
CDR3: CASSLQGYEAFF
D: .
V: TRBV28
size: .
J: TRBJ1-1

DNA: TGTGCCAGCAGTCCATCCGCAGGGGCCACTGAAGCTTTCTTT
CDR3: CASSPSAGATEAFF
D: .
V: TRBV25-1
size: .
J: TRBJ1-1

DNA: TGCAGTGCCCCGAAGTACAATGAGCAGTTCTTC
CDR3: CSAPKYNEQFF
D: .
V: TRBV20-1
size: .
J: TRBJ2-1

DNA: TGTGCCAGCAGCTTAACCGGGGAGCTGTTTTTT
CDR3: CASSLTGELFF
D: .
V: TRBV7-8
size: few
J: TRBJ2-2

DNA: TGTGCCTGGAGTTCGAGTAGGGCCCTCGGGACTAGGGCTGATGAGCAGTTCTTC
CDR3: CAWSSSRALGTRADEQFF
D: TRBD2
V: TRBV30
size: .
J: TRBJ2-1

DNA: TGCGCCAGCAGCACTTCGGGACAGCCGGTATCTGAAGCTTTCTTT
CDR3: CASSTSGQPVSEAFF
D: TRBD1
V: TRBV5-1
size: .
J: TRBJ1-1

DNA: TGTGCCAGCAGCCGGTTCAGGGTCCGGGAAAAACTGTTTTTT
CDR3: CASSRFRVREKLFF
D: .
V: TRBV5-6
size: .
J: TRBJ1-4

DNA: TGTGCCAGCAGCGGCCGCCCGGGGGCCGGAGATACGCAGTATTTT
CDR3: CASSGRPGAGDTQYF
D: .
V: TRBV9
size: .
J: TRBJ2-3

DNA: TGTGCCAGCAGTTTACGAGGGCTAGGGGATTGGAACACTGAAGCTTTCTTT
CDR3: CASSLRGLGDWNTEAFF
D: .
V: TRBV28
size: .
J: TRBJ1-1

DNA: TGTGCCAGCAGATCACAAGGCGACTATGGCTACACCTTC
CDR3: CASRSQGDYGYTF
D: .
V: TRBV28
size: once
J: TRBJ1-2